These 2 T cell receptor beta chains share one sample of origin, sequenced in a study of pediatric ulcerative colitis. TCRdb's table, derived via immunoSEQ multiplex PCR, lists solely in-frame clones and lacks some. Seen here are 25,000 to 35,000 clones, about four fifths observed once, and the top ten hold around 4.5%. Sequencing was done on a sample of blood. These TCRs come from a boy younger than 18 with severe ulcerative colitis.

There are a few counts of this clone. The genes are TRBV19 and TRBJ1-5, with D unresolved. The CDR3 totals 15 residues. Germline V lookup: CDR1 LNHDA, CDR2 SQIVND (reference sequence). The V end was cut by 4 bases, the J end by 0 bases, with 10 bases between. The CDR3 coding sequence is TGTGCCAGTAGTACGAGGCTTTATAGCAATCAGCCCCAGCATTTT. Translating gives CASSTRLYSNQPQHF. The entire variable domain, with the rest obtained from reference TRBV19 and TRBJ1-5, is as follows: DGGITQSPKYLFRKEGQNVTLSCEQNLNHDAMYWYRQDPGQGLRLIYYSQIVNDFQKGDIAEGYSVSREKKESFPLTVTSAQKNPTAFYLCASSTRLYSNQPQHFGDGTRLSIL.

The V gene is TRBV7-2, the J gene TRBJ1-2; D might be TRBD1 (5 bases). The V and J ends lost 8 bases and 5 bases respectively, with 18 bases between them. From germline, CDR1 is SGHTA and CDR2 FQGNSA. This CDR3 contains 14 residues. This chain's CDR3 is CASFWDGSLYGYTF. The CDR3 nucleotides are TGTGCCAGCTTCTGGGACGGTAGCCTTTATGGCTACACCTTC. Drawing the rest from reference TRBV7-2 and TRBJ1-2, the complete variable domain is GAGVSQSPSNKVTEKGKDVELRCDPISGHTALYWYRQSLGQGLEFLIYFQGNSAPDKSGLPSDRFSAERTGGSVSTLTIQRTQQEDSAVYLCASFWDGSLYGYTFGSGTRLTVV.